The present TCR beta chain was sequenced within a study of T cells in Graves' hyperthyroidism and ophthalmopathy. Overall study results and limits: Before onset, by a median of around 6.1 months, the model predicted ophthalmopathy. Most clonotypes expanded in the thyroid (above 0.001) were also present in blood. Ophthalmopathy stood apart from stable hyperthyroidism in a 13 V-J model.

The CDR3 consists of 14 residues. The V and J ends lost 2 bases and 3 bases respectively, with 10 bases between them. CDR1 LGHDT and CDR2 YNNKEL come from the germline V gene (reference sequence). This clonotype came up many times. Antigen: not known. Diagnostic decisions used clinical symptoms, serum thyroxine and TRAb, thyroid ultrasound and orbital computed tomography. Using RNA transcripts as the source, TCR beta CDR3 regions were amplified. A first-round RT-PCR of the TCR CDR3 used the HTBI primer set. TCRdb analysed the multiplex PCR reads with MiXCR anew, one entry per CDR3 protein. The sample has roughly 500,000 distinct CDR3 sequences; approximately 44% are singletons.

This sequence originates from an adult woman with Graves' disease, either hyperthyroidism or ophthalmopathy (not recorded which). The source material was peripheral blood or thyroid tissue (not recorded which). The chain uses TRBV3-1 and TRBJ1-1, with no clear D. The CDR3 spells CASSQSPGYTEAFF. In DNA form, the CDR3 reads TGTGCCAGCAGCCAAAGTCCGGGTTACACTGAAGCTTTCTTT.